The rows below give T cell receptor beta chains drawn from one sample of a study of blood T cell repertoires in COVID-19. The assay was immunoSEQ multiplex PCR, and TCRdb's table has in-frame clones only and misses some. Among more than 150,000 clones, 84% were seen once, and the ten largest hold 13% to 15%. Material for sequencing was peripheral blood. Receptors originate from a man aged 18 to 30 with active or convalescent COVID-19. The CDR3 runs from the conserved cysteine through the conserved F or W. The D gene is left open where the match is weak.

D,J,V,CDR3
TRBD1,TRBJ1-4,TRBV28,CASTSSGGTGFLATNEKLFF
-,TRBJ2-5,TRBV29-1,CSVEESGVETQYF
TRBD1,TRBJ2-2,TRBV7-7,CASSSRTGGNGELFF
-,TRBJ2-1,TRBV4-1,CASSQDWGRIDEQFF
TRBD1,TRBJ2-7,TRBV3-1/TRBV3-2,CASSLIGTGRWNEQYF
TRBD1,TRBJ1-3,TRBV3-1/TRBV3-2,CASRLRQGSSGNTIYF
TRBD1,TRBJ1-6,TRBV18,CASSPDGRTGWDSPLHF
-,TRBJ2-7,TRBV5-6,CASSLGDTVTERYF
TRBD2,TRBJ2-1,TRBV11-2,CASSLDQAGGVYNEQFF
TRBD1,TRBJ2-5,TRBV4-1,CASSQDGYGTGAETQYF
TRBD1,TRBJ2-1,TRBV6-5,CASSHRGRDNEQFF
-,TRBJ2-1,TRBV5-1,CASSLVSGSSYNEQFF
-,TRBJ1-2,TRBV19,CASKPGGAGYGYTF
TRBD1,TRBJ2-2,TRBV18,CASSLDRFNTGELFF
-,TRBJ1-5,TRBV4-3,CASSQGAYSNQPQHF
-,TRBJ2-1,TRBV12-3/TRBV12-4,CASSLGVADEQFF
TRBD1,TRBJ2-7,TRBV5-3,CARSYHRDREGEQYF
TRBD2,TRBJ2-7,TRBV6-5,CASSTSGRAREQYF
-,TRBJ1-2,TRBV14,CASSQAGSRFIYGYTF
-,TRBJ1-2,TRBV6-5,CASKQGASDGYTF
TRBD1,TRBJ1-2,TRBV7-9,CASSLPETGGIGYTF
-,TRBJ2-5,TRBV18,CASSPPVAVTQYF
TRBD1,TRBJ2-7,TRBV14,CASSETTGLGYEQYF
-,TRBJ1-6,TRBV15,CATSRSSVRAYNSPLHF
-,TRBJ1-2,TRBV27,CASSGHSSHGYTF
-,TRBJ1-1,TRBV14,CASSQDPRMNTEAFF
-,TRBJ2-2,TRBV25-1,CASSATVNTGELFF
-,TRBJ1-6,TRBV7-2,CASSLGGGRLGFNSPLHF
TRBD2,TRBJ2-7,TRBV5-1,CASSPLRTSDEQYF
-,TRBJ2-5,TRBV7-6,CASSSQETQYF
TRBD2,TRBJ2-4,TRBV19,CASSRVESSGIQYF
TRBD1,TRBJ1-2,TRBV6-5,CASKIRGPDYGYTF
-,TRBJ2-7,TRBV4-2,CASSQEAAFSSYEQYF
TRBD1,TRBJ2-1,TRBV5-1,CASSWAGTGGAGEQFF
-,TRBJ2-3,TRBV28,CASSSIRDQIDTQYF
-,TRBJ1-4,TRBV5-1,CASSSGATNEKLFF
-,TRBJ1-5,TRBV7-6,CASSLALGLNQPQHF
TRBD1,TRBJ2-3,TRBV28,CASSSPGQGLPDTQYF
-,TRBJ2-7,TRBV11-2,CASSSGPGGYYEQYF
-,TRBJ1-1,TRBV15,CATSRDGRENTEAFF
TRBD1,TRBJ1-5,TRBV28,CASSLWQGGQPQHF
-,TRBJ1-1,TRBV28,CASRGRFEAFF
TRBD2,TRBJ2-1,TRBV7-2,CASSSTGTSARNNEQFF
-,TRBJ2-7,TRBV6-2/TRBV6-3,CASSYSKRRDYEQYF
-,TRBJ1-5,TRBV19,CASSIGAGVNQPQHF
-,TRBJ1-4,TRBV5-1,CASSLGRGPTATNEKLFF
TRBD1,TRBJ1-1,TRBV9,CASSVGDRDGAEAFF
TRBD2,TRBJ2-5,TRBV30,CAWRTGGPLETQYF
TRBD1,TRBJ1-5,TRBV4-2,CASSKTGDQPQHF
-,TRBJ2-7,TRBV20-1,CSASADRAYEQYF
-,TRBJ1-2,TRBV30,CAWRTFEGLTYGYTF
-,TRBJ2-1,TRBV15,CATSRKGLQYNEQFF
-,TRBJ1-2,TRBV9,CASSVDWAGNYGYTF
-,TRBJ2-5,TRBV18,CASSPSYQETQYF
TRBD2,TRBJ2-1,TRBV25-1,CASSEGVAGDNEQFF
TRBD1,TRBJ2-1,TRBV19,CASSPGTVYNEQFF
-,TRBJ1-1,TRBV7-2,CASSPGQTKNTEAFF